These 11 T cell receptor beta chains were sequenced from one sample in a study of cytomegalovirus exposure and HLA in healthy donors. With 60 Vbeta and 13 Jbeta primers, the PCR was carried out. Assay: immunoSEQ multiplex PCR; the TCRdb copy retains only in-frame clones and omits some. The table records about 140,000 clones, around three quarters of them present only once. Sequencing was carried out using PBMCs. The receptors shown here come from a man aged 25-40 years in good health and CMV-seronegative.

V is TRBV6-5 and J is TRBJ1-2, with 7 bases fitting TRBD1. Losses at the gene ends were 6 bases for V and 5 bases for J; bases not matched to a gene: 6. Germline V lookup: CDR1 MNHEY, CDR2 SVGAGI. The CDR3 runs 13 residues. Here the CDR3 DNA reads TGTGCCAGCAGAATTACAGGGGATTATGGCTACACCTTC. This gives the protein CASRITGDYGYTF.

The chain recombines TRBV27 with TRBJ1-5, with D tentatively TRBD1 (5 bases). V was shortened by 4 bases and J by 3 bases, with 19 bases between the two germline ends. Germline assignment: CDR1 MNHEY and CDR2 SMNVEV (reference sequence). The CDR3 length is 17 residues. CDR3 nucleotides: TGTGCCAGCAGTTCCCTGACGGGAGGGGAACACAATCAGCCCCAGCATTTT. The encoded protein is CASSSLTGGEHNQPQHF.

The rearrangement joins TRBV5-1 to TRBJ1-1, with D tentatively TRBD1 (5 bases). CDR1 SGHRS and CDR2 YFSETQ come from the germline V gene. The CDR3 length is 14 residues. Trimming stripped 5 bases from V and 1 base from J, with 12 bases between. As DNA, the CDR3 is TGCGCCAGCAGACAACAGGTAACGAACACTGAAGCTTTCTTT. Translated, it gives CASRQQVTNTEAFF.

This clone showed up just a few times. This chain connects TRBV10-3 to TRBJ1-1, with TRBD1 matching 7 bases. The germline gives CDR1 ENHRY, CDR2 SYGVKD. The CDR3 totals 11 residues. After removal of 6 bases from V and 11 bases from J, the junction contained 6 bases not matched to a gene. CDR3 nucleotide sequence: TGTGCCATCAGAACAGACAGGGACGCTTTCTTT. This codes for CAIRTDRDAFF.

CDR3 sequence: CASSLASGRTNTEAFF. CDR3 DNA sequence: TGTGCCAGCAGCTTGGCCTCGGGGAGGACGAACACTGAAGCTTTCTTT. The chain is built from TRBV5-6 and TRBJ1-1; D is unclear. CDR3 size: 16 residues. The V end was cut by 0 bases, the J end by 1 base, with 13 bases between. Germline V gene lookup returns CDR1 SGHDT and CDR2 YYEEEE. Based on the CDR3 plus reference TRBV5-6 and TRBJ1-1, the full variable domain is DAGVTQSPTHLIKTRGQQVTLRCSPKSGHDTVSWYQQALGQGPQFIFQYYEEEERQRGNFPDRFSGHQFPNYSSELNVNALLLGDSALYLCASSLASGRTNTEAFFGQGTRLTVV.

This chain joins TRBV6-1 and TRBJ2-6; D is unclear. Trimming took 2 bases from V and 2 from J, leaving 4 bases between them. CDR1 and CDR2 (germline): MNHNS, SASEGT. CDR3 length: 14 residues. CDR3 protein: CASSELAGANVLTF. The CDR3 bases are TGTGCCAGCAGTGAACTTGCTGGGGCCAACGTCCTGACTTTC.

V usage is TRBV19 and J usage is TRBJ1-3; no clear D gene. The CDR3 is 13 amino acids. V lost 6 bases and J lost 0, with 6 bases in between. The germline gives CDR1 LNHDA, CDR2 SQIVND (reference sequence). CDR3 sequence: CASRRSSGNTIYF. The CDR3 coding sequence is TGTGCCAGTAGGAGGAGCTCTGGAAACACCATATATTTT.

This chain links TRBV5-1 with TRBJ2-7; the match to TRBD1 covers 10 bases. The trim removed 3 bases at V and 6 bases at J, leaving 15 bases unmatched. Germline V gene sequence: CDR1 SGHRS, CDR2 YFSETQ. There are 17 residues in the CDR3. The CDR3 region is CASSSRTGGLVTGEQYF. As DNA, the CDR3 is TGCGCCAGCAGCTCCCGGACAGGGGGGCTTGTGACTGGCGAGCAGTACTTC. Based on the CDR3 plus reference TRBV5-1 and TRBJ2-7, the full variable domain is KAGVTQTPRYLIKTRGQQVTLSCSPISGHRSVSWYQQTPGQGLQFLFEYFSETQRNKGNFPGRFSGRQFSNSRSEMNVSTLELGDSALYLCASSSRTGGLVTGEQYFGPGTRLTVT.

This clone was seen a handful of times. The chain is built from TRBV28 and TRBJ1-5, with D tentatively TRBD1 (5 bases). The CDR3 covers 15 residues. The ends were cut back, 7 bases at V and 5 bases at J, with 18 bases in the middle. Germline assignment: CDR1 MDHEN and CDR2 SYDVKM. The CDR3 sequence is CASTPWGGEYQPQHF. For the CDR3, the DNA is TGTGCCAGCACCCCATGGGGAGGGGAATATCAGCCCCAGCATTTT.

The CDR3 region is CASSQDHRGGTEAFF. The CDR3 DNA reads TGTGCCAGCAGCCAAGACCACAGGGGAGGAACTGAAGCTTTCTTT. V and J are TRBV4-2 and TRBJ1-1; 7 bases map to TRBD1. J gave up 5 bases and V 0 bases, and 6 bases lay outside the gene matches. There are 15 residues in the CDR3. Germline assignment: CDR1 LGHNA and CDR2 YNFKEQ.

This sequence joins TRBV6-1 and TRBJ2-1, with unresolved D. The germline V and J ends were trimmed by 9 bases and 9 bases, with 15 bases remaining between them. Germline CDR1 MNHNS, CDR2 SASEGT. The CDR3 length is 12 residues. The chain's CDR3 is CASLGLGSEQFF. DNA for the CDR3: TGTGCCAGTCTGGGCCTGGGTAGTGAGCAGTTCTTC.